These 7 T cell receptor beta chains originate from one sample sequenced in a study of blood T cell repertoires in COVID-19 (dated by TCRdb to the early 2020s). The receptor library was made with the immunoSEQ multiplex PCR assay. TCRdb obtained this table from immuneACCESS and retained in-frame rearrangements with V and J assigned. These tables miss some clones; where compared with another copy, unresolved V genes account for less than half of the shortfall, and the remainder is unexplained. This sample is represented by about 200,000 clones; 70% to 90% of them were singletons. Clones ranked in the top ten supply approximately 5% of the sample. Sequencing was carried out using peripheral blood. The receptors were gathered from a woman of 80 years or more with acute or convalescent COVID-19.

The chain recombines TRBV5-6 with TRBJ1-2; a weak D match, TRBD1 (6 bases). The CDR3 extends over 16 amino acids. Germline V gene lookup returns CDR1 SGHDT and CDR2 YYEEEE. Trimming stripped 0 bases from V and 1 base from J, with 13 bases between. The CDR3 spells CASSLGQVGGNYGYTF. The DNA of the CDR3 is TGTGCCAGCAGCTTGGGACAGGTCGGCGGTAACTATGGCTACACCTTC.

CDR3 residues: CASSSQTGSYGYTF. As DNA, the CDR3 is TGTGCCAGCAGTTCGCAGACAGGGAGCTATGGCTACACCTTC. The gene calls are TRBV27 and TRBJ1-2; 7 positions match TRBD1. J lost 4 bases, V lost 4 bases, and 6 bases had no gene match. Germline V gene sequence: CDR1 MNHEY, CDR2 SMNVEV (reference sequence). The CDR3 runs 14 residues.

This rearrangement joins TRBV2 to TRBJ2-3, with a weak D call TRBD1 (5 bases). The ends were cut back, 6 bases at V and 6 bases at J, with 13 bases in the middle. CDR3 size: 13 residues. Germline values: CDR1 SNHLY, CDR2 FYNNEI. In DNA, the CDR3 is TGTGCCAGCAGAGTTGCGACAGTTGATACGCAGTATTTT. Translating it yields CASRVATVDTQYF.

The V call is TRBV4-1, the J call TRBJ1-2, with a possible D match to TRBD1 (5 bases). This CDR3 comprises 16 residues. The V gene lost 4 bases and the J gene lost 2 bases, with 17 bases spanning the gap. Germline values: CDR1 MGHRA, CDR2 YSYEKL. The DNA for the CDR3 is TGCGCCAGCAGCCTCACCAGGGTAGGAGGGAACTATGGCTACACCTTC. It is translated as CASSLTRVGGNYGYTF.

The genes are TRBV6-4 and TRBJ1-1; 9 nucleotides match TRBD1. Trimming took 0 bases from V and 1 from J; bases not matched to a gene: 12. Germline CDR1 is MRHNA and CDR2 is SNTAGT. The CDR3 loop spans 19 amino acids. DNA for the CDR3: TGTGCCAGCAGTGACTCACTGCGGGGGGCGGGACAGGGGAACACTGAAGCTTTCTTT. Its translation is CASSDSLRGAGQGNTEAFF.

This chain connects TRBV28 to TRBJ1-1; 10 bases align to TRBD1. The length of the CDR3 is 16 residues. Germline CDR1 is MDHEN and CDR2 is SYDVKM. V was pared by 3 bases and J by 4 bases, with 8 bases of the junction left unmatched. The CDR3 sequence: CASSFRPGQGTTEAFF. The CDR3, as DNA: TGTGCCAGCAGTTTCAGGCCGGGACAGGGGACCACTGAAGCTTTCTTT.

This sequence joins TRBV20-1 and TRBJ2-7; 12 bases align to TRBD2. J gave up 0 bases and V 3 bases, and 3 bases lay outside the gene matches. The germline V gene encodes CDR1 DFQATT and CDR2 SNEGSKA (reference sequence). CDR3 length: 15 amino acids. This CDR3 reads CSASPGLAGSYEQYF. DNA of the CDR3: TGCAGTGCTAGTCCGGGACTAGCGGGCTCCTACGAGCAGTACTTC.